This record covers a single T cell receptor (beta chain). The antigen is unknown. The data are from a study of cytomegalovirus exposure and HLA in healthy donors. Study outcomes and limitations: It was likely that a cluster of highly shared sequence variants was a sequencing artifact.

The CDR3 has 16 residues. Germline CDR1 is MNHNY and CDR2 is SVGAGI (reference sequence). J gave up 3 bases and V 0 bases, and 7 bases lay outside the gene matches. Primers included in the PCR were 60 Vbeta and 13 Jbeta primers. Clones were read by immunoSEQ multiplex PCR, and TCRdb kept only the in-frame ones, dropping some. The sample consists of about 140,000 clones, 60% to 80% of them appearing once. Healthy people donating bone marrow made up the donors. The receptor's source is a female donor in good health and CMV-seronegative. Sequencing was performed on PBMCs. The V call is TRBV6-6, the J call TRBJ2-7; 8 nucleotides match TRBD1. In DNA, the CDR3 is TGTGCCAGCAGTTACTCGGTCACGGACAGGGTCTACGAGCAGTACTTC. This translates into CASSYSVTDRVYEQYF.